These 25 T cell receptor beta chains were all obtained from the same sample, sequenced in a study of blood T cell repertoires in COVID-19. The data were produced by immunoSEQ multiplex PCR, yet TCRdb's version contains in-frame clones alone and is incomplete. The sample shows 140,000 or so clones, 84% of them seen only once. Sequencing input: peripheral blood. The receptors stem from a man aged 30 to 39 with COVID-19, enrolled during active disease.

This chain joins TRBV29-1 and TRBJ2-1, with 7 bases aligning to TRBD2. Losses at the gene ends were 4 bases for V and 0 bases for J; bases not matched to a gene: 9. This CDR3 contains 16 residues. Germline V gene data show CDR1 as SQVTM and CDR2 as ANQGSEA. This CDR3 reads CSVGGPGGSSYNEQFF. CDR3 nucleotides: TGCAGCGTTGGGGGCCCGGGCGGGAGCTCCTACAATGAGCAGTTCTTC.

This chain joins TRBV9 and TRBJ2-2, with 8 bases lining up with TRBD2. The CDR3 contains 16 residues. The germline V gene encodes CDR1 SGDLS and CDR2 YYNGEE. V shed 0 bases, J shed 8 bases, and the junction held 9 bases outside the gene matches. The CDR3 DNA reads TGTGCCAGCAGCGTAGACCCCTCCGGGAGGGTGGGGGAGCTGTTTTTT. Protein product: CASSVDPSGRVGELFF. The whole variable domain, filled in from reference TRBV9 and TRBJ2-2, reads DSGVTQTPKHLITATGQRVTLRCSPRSGDLSVYWYQQSLDQGLQFLIQYYNGEERAKGNILERFSAQQFPDLHSELNLSSLELGDSALYFCASSVDPSGRVGELFFGEGSRLTVL.

This clone occurred once. This chain joins TRBV19 and TRBJ2-1, with a weak D call TRBD2 (6 bases). V lost 8 bases and J 7 bases, leaving 18 bases between the germline ends. The CDR3 length is 14 residues. Per the germline V gene, CDR1 is LNHDA and CDR2 is SQIVND (reference sequence). The DNA of the CDR3 is TGTGCCAGTCTGTCACTGGGACGGGAGAATGAGCAGTTCTTC. This codes for CASLSLGRENEQFF.

This chain uses TRBV5-4 with TRBJ1-2; maybe TRBD1 (5 bases). CDR1 SGHNT and CDR2 YYREEE come from the germline V gene (reference sequence). Trimming stripped 0 bases from V and 8 bases from J, with 14 bases between. The CDR3 is 14 residues long. The CDR3 DNA reads as TGTGCCAGCAGCTTGGAAGGGGCGCTGGGAGGCTACACCTTC. Translating it yields CASSLEGALGGYTF. Based on the CDR3 plus reference TRBV5-4 and TRBJ1-2, the full variable domain is ETGVTQSPTHLIKTRGQQVTLRCSSQSGHNTVSWYQQALGQGPQFIFQYYREEENGRGNFPPRFSGLQFPNYSSELNVNALELDDSALYLCASSLEGALGGYTFGSGTRLTVV.

This clone appeared a few times. The chain couples TRBV15 to TRBJ2-1, with 8 nucleotides matching TRBD1. This CDR3 region has 14 residues. CDR1 and CDR2 (germline): LNHNV, YYDKDF (reference sequence). After removal of 2 bases from V and 7 bases from J, the junction contained 4 bases not matched to a gene. The chain's CDR3 is CATSRPYRGNEQFF. The CDR3 DNA sequence: TGTGCCACCAGCAGACCTTACAGGGGGAATGAGCAGTTCTTC.

The chain recombines TRBV9 with TRBJ2-1, with D unresolved. The ends were cut back, 2 bases at V and 0 bases at J, with 9 bases in the middle. Germline values: CDR1 SGDLS, CDR2 YYNGEE. The CDR3 sequence is 15 residues long. CDR3 in DNA: TGTGCCAGCAGCGTCTCCACGAGCTCCTACAATGAGCAGTTCTTC. The encoded protein is CASSVSTSSYNEQFF.

The V gene is TRBV9, the J gene TRBJ1-1; D perhaps matches TRBD1 (6 bases). With 0 bases removed from V and 2 bases from J, the gap between germline ends came to 14 bases. This CDR3 region has 16 residues. Germline CDR1 SGDLS, CDR2 YYNGEE. The CDR3 region is CASSVGTAIPNTEAFF. CDR3 bases: TGTGCCAGCAGCGTAGGGACAGCGATCCCCAACACTGAAGCTTTCTTT.

The chain joins TRBV3-1 (or the pseudogene TRBV3-2) to TRBJ2-3; the D gene is possibly TRBD2 (6 bases). This CDR3 has 13 amino acids. V lost 4 bases and J lost 7, with 12 bases in between. CDR1 is LGHDT, CDR2 YNNKEL, per germline (reference sequence). This CDR3 is CASSPEGKNTQYF. DNA for the CDR3: TGTGCCAGCAGCCCGGAGGGTAAGAATACGCAGTATTTT.

The chain recombines TRBV5-1 with TRBJ1-6, with TRBD1 matching over 7 bases. Trimming cost V 4 bases and J 7 bases; bases outside gene matches: 8. The CDR3 loop spans 15 amino acids. Germline V gene data show CDR1 as SGHRS and CDR2 as YFSETQ. This CDR3 reads CASSPETGRNSPLHF. As DNA, the CDR3 is TGCGCCAGCAGCCCGGAGACAGGGCGCAATTCACCCCTCCACTTT. Complete variable domain (other parts from reference TRBV5-1 and TRBJ1-6): KAGVTQTPRYLIKTRGQQVTLSCSPISGHRSVSWYQQTPGQGLQFLFEYFSETQRNKGNFPGRFSGRQFSNSRSEMNVSTLELGDSALYLCASSPETGRNSPLHFGNGTRLTVT.

V is TRBV5-6 and J is TRBJ2-1; 11 bases fit TRBD2. This CDR3 comprises 17 residues. V was pared by 2 bases and J by 4 bases, with 8 bases of the junction left unmatched. The germline gives CDR1 SGHDT, CDR2 YYEEEE. CDR3 loop: CASSFDSGRALYNEQFF. CDR3 nucleotides: TGTGCCAGCAGCTTCGATAGCGGGAGGGCCTTATACAATGAGCAGTTCTTC.

The chain links TRBV27 to TRBJ1-1, with 11 positions matching TRBD1. Germline CDR1 reads MNHEY; CDR2 reads SMNVEV (reference sequence). The CDR3 sequence is 14 residues long. V lost 2 bases, J lost 8 bases, and 4 bases stayed unmatched. This CDR3 reads CASSLRTGGPEAFF. DNA of the CDR3: TGTGCCAGCAGTTTAAGGACAGGGGGCCCCGAAGCTTTCTTT.

V and J are TRBV19 and TRBJ2-3, with TRBD2 matching over 9 bases. Germline lookup yields CDR1 LNHDA and CDR2 SQIVND (reference sequence). The J segment lost 0 bases and the V segment lost 0 bases, leaving 1 base of the junction unmatched. The CDR3 contains 16 residues. The CDR3: CASSIEAGGSTDTQYF. CDR3 sequence (DNA): TGTGCCAGTAGTATAGAAGCGGGAGGTAGCACAGATACGCAGTATTTT.

The chain couples TRBV4-3 to TRBJ2-1; D is possibly TRBD1 (5 bases). There are 13 residues in the CDR3. With 1 base removed from V and 10 bases from J, the gap between germline ends came to 11 bases. Germline V gene sequence: CDR1 LGHNA, CDR2 YSLEER. DNA for the CDR3: TGCGCCAGCAGCCAAGTCGACTCAGGGGAGCAGTTCTTC. Its translation: CASSQVDSGEQFF.

The V and J genes are TRBV30 and TRBJ2-3; TRBD1 agrees at 8 bases. The V gene end was trimmed by 3 bases and the J gene end by 6 bases; junction bases not matched to a gene: 8. The germline V gene encodes CDR1 GTSNPN and CDR2 SVGIG (reference sequence). The CDR3 covers 14 residues. CDR3 in amino acids: CAWRIGQGGDTQYF. CDR3 DNA: TGTGCCTGGAGGATCGGACAGGGTGGGGATACGCAGTATTTT.

The rearrangement joins TRBV6-6 to TRBJ1-1, with D unclear. Germline CDR1 is MNHNY and CDR2 is SVGAGI (reference sequence). Trimming removed 2 bases from V and 8 bases from J, with 9 bases in between. The CDR3 sequence is 12 residues long. CDR3 bases: TGTGCCAGCAGTTACGTTGCGGGGGAAGCTTTCTTT. This sequence encodes CASSYVAGEAFF.

J is TRBJ2-7 and V is TRBV11-2; a weak D match, TRBD1 (5 bases). Trimming stripped 4 bases from V and 4 bases from J, with 14 bases between. Germline V lookup: CDR1 SGHAT, CDR2 FQNNGV. CDR3 length: 14 amino acids. CDR3 nucleotides: TGTGCCAGCAGCTCCCTCAGGGCTGGGTACGAGCAGTACTTC. Its translation is CASSSLRAGYEQYF. The full variable domain, its missing parts supplied by reference TRBV11-2 and TRBJ2-7, is EAGVAQSPRYKIIEKRQSVAFWCNPISGHATLYWYQQILGQGPKLLIQFQNNGVVDDSQLPKDRFSAERLKGVDSTLKIQPAKLEDSAVYLCASSSLRAGYEQYFGPGTRLTVT.

The count of this clone is one. The chain combines TRBV27 with TRBJ1-1; D perhaps matches TRBD1 (6 bases). The V end was cut by 7 bases, the J end by 5 bases, with 17 bases between. The CDR3 extends over 14 amino acids. Germline V lookup: CDR1 MNHEY, CDR2 SMNVEV (reference sequence). The CDR3 DNA is TGTGCCAGCACCTCGGACAGTCGTGGGACTGAAGCTTTCTTT. It specifies CASTSDSRGTEAFF.

The chain combines TRBV13 with TRBJ2-3; tentative D call: TRBD2 (6 bases). Germline CDR1 and CDR2: PRHDT and FYEKMQ (reference sequence). V was cut by 8 bases and J by 1 base, with 10 bases left in between. CDR3 length: 13 residues. CDR3: CASGTGGTDTQYF. Written as DNA, the CDR3 is TGTGCCAGCGGAACGGGAGGCACAGATACGCAGTATTTT.

This clone was seen a single time. The chain is built from TRBV6-2 or TRBV6-3 and TRBJ1-1; D not resolved. The CDR3 length is 15 residues. Germline CDR1 and CDR2: MNHEY and SVGEGT. The ends were cut back, 7 bases at V and 4 bases at J, with 19 bases in the middle. This CDR3 is CASTPVVREGTEAFF. The CDR3 nucleotides read TGTGCCAGCACCCCGGTGGTCCGGGAGGGCACTGAAGCTTTCTTT.

The rearrangement uses TRBV18 and TRBJ1-1; 9 bases are shared with TRBD1. The trim removed 2 bases at V and 3 bases at J, leaving 4 bases unmatched. Germline CDR1 and CDR2: KGHSH and LQKENI. The CDR3 has 15 residues. DNA of the CDR3: TGTGCCAGCTCACCAACATGGGACAGGGACACTGAAGCTTTCTTT. Amino acids: CASSPTWDRDTEAFF.

The chain uses TRBV20-1 and TRBJ1-1; possible D gene TRBD1, 6 bases. Germline-derived CDR1 and CDR2 are DFQATT and SNEGSKA (reference sequence). Trimming took 3 bases from V and 0 from J, leaving 17 bases between them. This CDR3 has 16 residues. CDR3 loop: CSASSNRVRMNTEAFF. CDR3 in DNA: TGCAGTGCTAGTAGTAACAGGGTCCGCATGAACACTGAAGCTTTCTTT.

This clone was seen only once. V usage is TRBV28 and J usage is TRBJ2-3, with D uncertain. Germline CDR1 reads MDHEN; CDR2 reads SYDVKM. The CDR3 runs to 15 residues. With 5 bases removed from V and 6 bases from J, the gap between germline ends came to 18 bases. CDR3 DNA: TGTGCCAGCAGTCCCCGGGTCTCCACCGCGGATACGCAGTATTTT. It yields the protein CASSPRVSTADTQYF.

The chain employs TRBV7-2 and TRBJ1-5, with D unresolved. Germline lookup yields CDR1 SGHTA and CDR2 FQGNSA. This CDR3 is built from 13 residues. V lost 0 bases to trimming and J lost 7 bases, with 7 bases between them. The DNA for the CDR3 is TGTGCCAGCAGCTTAGCAACGGGGCAGCCCCAGCATTTT. It translates to CASSLATGQPQHF.

The V gene is TRBV4-2, the J gene TRBJ2-7, with 7 nucleotides matching TRBD2. The CDR3 is 13 amino acids. V trimming: 0 bases; J trimming: 13 bases; junction bases outside the gene matches: 9. From germline, CDR1 is LGHNA and CDR2 YNFKEQ. CDR3 coding DNA: TGTGCCAGCAGCCAAGATCCGCTCAGCGGGACCTACTTC. Protein product: CASSQDPLSGTYF.

This chain uses TRBV19 with TRBJ2-1; TRBD2 agrees at 11 bases. Per germline, CDR1 LNHDA and CDR2 SQIVND (reference sequence). V trimming: 8 bases; J trimming: 7 bases; junction bases outside the gene matches: 13. The CDR3 loop spans 16 amino acids. In DNA form, the CDR3 reads TGTGCCAGTGGACTTAGCGGGAGGGCCAGGAGGAATGAGCAGTTCTTC. Protein product: CASGLSGRARRNEQFF.